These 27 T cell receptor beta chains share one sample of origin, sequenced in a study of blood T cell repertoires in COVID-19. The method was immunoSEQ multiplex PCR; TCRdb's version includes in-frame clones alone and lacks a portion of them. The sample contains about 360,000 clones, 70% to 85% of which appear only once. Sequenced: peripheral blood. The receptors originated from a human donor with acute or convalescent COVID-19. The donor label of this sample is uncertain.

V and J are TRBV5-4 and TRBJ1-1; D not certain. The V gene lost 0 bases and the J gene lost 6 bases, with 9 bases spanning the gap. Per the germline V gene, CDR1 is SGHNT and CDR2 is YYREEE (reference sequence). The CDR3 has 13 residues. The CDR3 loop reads CASSLDLVSEAFF. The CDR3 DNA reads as TGTGCCAGCAGCTTGGACTTGGTATCTGAAGCTTTCTTT.

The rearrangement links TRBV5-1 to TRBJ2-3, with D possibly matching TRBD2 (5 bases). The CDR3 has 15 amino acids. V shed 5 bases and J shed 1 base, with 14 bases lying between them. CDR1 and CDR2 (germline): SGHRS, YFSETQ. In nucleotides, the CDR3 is TGCGCCAGCAGTGACGTCTCGAGGGGCACAGATACGCAGTATTTT. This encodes CASSDVSRGTDTQYF.

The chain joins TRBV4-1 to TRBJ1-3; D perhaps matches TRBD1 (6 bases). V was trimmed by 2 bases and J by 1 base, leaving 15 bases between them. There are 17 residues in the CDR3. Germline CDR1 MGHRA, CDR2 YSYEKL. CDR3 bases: TGCGCCAGCAGCCAACGGGAGGGGGTGAGATCTGGAAACACCATATATTTT. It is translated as CASSQREGVRSGNTIYF.

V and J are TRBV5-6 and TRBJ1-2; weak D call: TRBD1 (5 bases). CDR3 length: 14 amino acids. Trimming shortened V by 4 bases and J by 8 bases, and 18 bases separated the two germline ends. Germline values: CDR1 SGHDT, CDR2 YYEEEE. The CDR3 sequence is CASSIPLGLMGYTF. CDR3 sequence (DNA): TGTGCCAGCAGCATTCCCCTGGGGCTGATGGGCTACACCTTC. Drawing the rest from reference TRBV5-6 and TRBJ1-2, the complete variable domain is DAGVTQSPTHLIKTRGQQVTLRCSPKSGHDTVSWYQQALGQGPQFIFQYYEEEERQRGNFPDRFSGHQFPNYSSELNVNALLLGDSALYLCASSIPLGLMGYTFGSGTRLTVV.

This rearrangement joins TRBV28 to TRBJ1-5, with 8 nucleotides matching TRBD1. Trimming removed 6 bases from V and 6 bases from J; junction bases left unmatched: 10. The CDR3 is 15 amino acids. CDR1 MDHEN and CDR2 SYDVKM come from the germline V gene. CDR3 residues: CASSMSDRGSQPQHF. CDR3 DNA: TGTGCCAGCAGCATGTCTGACAGGGGTAGTCAGCCCCAGCATTTT.

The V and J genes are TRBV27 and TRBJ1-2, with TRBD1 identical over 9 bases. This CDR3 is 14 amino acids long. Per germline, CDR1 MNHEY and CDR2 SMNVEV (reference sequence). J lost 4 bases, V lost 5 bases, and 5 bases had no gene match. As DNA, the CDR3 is TGTGCCAGCAGTGAGGGGACAGGGCTCTATGGCTACACCTTC. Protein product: CASSEGTGLYGYTF.

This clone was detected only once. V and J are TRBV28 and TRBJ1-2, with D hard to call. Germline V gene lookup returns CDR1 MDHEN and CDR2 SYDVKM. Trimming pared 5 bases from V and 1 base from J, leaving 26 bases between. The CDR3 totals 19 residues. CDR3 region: CASSRLGVRDRGFNYGYTF. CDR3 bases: TGTGCCAGCAGTCGACTTGGGGTGCGGGATCGGGGATTTAACTATGGCTACACCTTC.

As DNA, the CDR3 is TGTGCCAGCAGCCAAACAGGGTTTACGCGGACAAGGGAGCTGTTTTTT. Translated, it gives CASSQTGFTRTRELFF. This chain joins TRBV5-4 and TRBJ2-2; tentatively, D is TRBD1 (6 bases). The CDR3 loop spans 16 amino acids. The germline CDR1 and CDR2 sequences are SGHNT and YYREEE (reference sequence). V was clipped by 4 bases and J by 9 bases, with 22 bases between them.

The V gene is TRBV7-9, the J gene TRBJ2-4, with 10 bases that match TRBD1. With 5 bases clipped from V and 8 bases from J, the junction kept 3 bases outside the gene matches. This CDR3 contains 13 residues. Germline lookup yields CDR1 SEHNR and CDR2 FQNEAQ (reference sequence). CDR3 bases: TGTGCCAGCAGCCGCGGGACAGGGGACATTCAGTACTTC. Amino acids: CASSRGTGDIQYF.

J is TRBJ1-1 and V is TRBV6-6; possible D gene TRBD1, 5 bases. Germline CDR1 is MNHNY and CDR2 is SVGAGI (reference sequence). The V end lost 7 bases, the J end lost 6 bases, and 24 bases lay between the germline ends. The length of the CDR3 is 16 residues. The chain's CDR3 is CASNTSPTRDFAEAFF. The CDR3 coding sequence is TGTGCCAGCAACACCAGCCCGACGAGGGACTTTGCTGAAGCTTTCTTT.

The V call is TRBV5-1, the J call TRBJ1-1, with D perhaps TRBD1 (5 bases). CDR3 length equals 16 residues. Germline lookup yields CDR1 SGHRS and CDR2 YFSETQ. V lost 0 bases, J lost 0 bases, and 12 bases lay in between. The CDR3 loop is CASSLVLGPLNTEAFF. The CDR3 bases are TGCGCCAGCAGCTTGGTTCTGGGGCCTTTGAACACTGAAGCTTTCTTT.

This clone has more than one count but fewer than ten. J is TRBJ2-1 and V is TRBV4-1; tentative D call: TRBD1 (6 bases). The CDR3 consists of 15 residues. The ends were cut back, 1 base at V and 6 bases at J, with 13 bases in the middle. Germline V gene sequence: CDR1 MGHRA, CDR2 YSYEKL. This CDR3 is CASSQGRDNSNEQFF. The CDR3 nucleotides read TGCGCCAGCAGCCAAGGCAGGGACAATTCCAATGAGCAGTTCTTC.

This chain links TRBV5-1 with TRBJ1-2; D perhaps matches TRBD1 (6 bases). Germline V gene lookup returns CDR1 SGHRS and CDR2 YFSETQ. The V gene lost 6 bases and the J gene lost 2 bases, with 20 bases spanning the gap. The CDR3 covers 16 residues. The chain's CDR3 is CASTREGGAKNYGYTF. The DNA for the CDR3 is TGCGCCAGCACTCGGGAGGGGGGCGCGAAGAACTATGGCTACACCTTC.

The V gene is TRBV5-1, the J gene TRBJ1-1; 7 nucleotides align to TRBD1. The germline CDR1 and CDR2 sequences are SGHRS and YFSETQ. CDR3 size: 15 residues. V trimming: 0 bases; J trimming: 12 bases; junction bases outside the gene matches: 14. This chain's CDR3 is CASSLGGGRAAETFF. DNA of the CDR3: TGCGCCAGCAGCTTGGGAGGGGGCCGAGCCGCTGAGACTTTCTTT.

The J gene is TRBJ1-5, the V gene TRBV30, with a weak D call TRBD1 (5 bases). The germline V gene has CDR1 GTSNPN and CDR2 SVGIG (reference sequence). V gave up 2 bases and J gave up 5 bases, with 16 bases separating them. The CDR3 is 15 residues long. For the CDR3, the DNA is TGTGCCTGGAGTCTGGTAGGCAGGGTCGATCAGCCCCAGCATTTT. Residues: CAWSLVGRVDQPQHF.

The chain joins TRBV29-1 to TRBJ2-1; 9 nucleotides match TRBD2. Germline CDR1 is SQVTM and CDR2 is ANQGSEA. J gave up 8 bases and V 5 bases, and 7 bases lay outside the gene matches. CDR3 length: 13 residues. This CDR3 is CSVSAGGPYEQFF. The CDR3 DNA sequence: TGCAGCGTTTCCGCGGGAGGGCCGTATGAGCAGTTCTTC.

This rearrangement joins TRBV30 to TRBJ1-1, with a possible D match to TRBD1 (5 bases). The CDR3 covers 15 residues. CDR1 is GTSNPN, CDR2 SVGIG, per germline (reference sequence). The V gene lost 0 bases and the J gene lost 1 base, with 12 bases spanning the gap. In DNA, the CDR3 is TGTGCCTGGAGTGTACCAGGGATAGGGAACACTGAAGCTTTCTTT. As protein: CAWSVPGIGNTEAFF.

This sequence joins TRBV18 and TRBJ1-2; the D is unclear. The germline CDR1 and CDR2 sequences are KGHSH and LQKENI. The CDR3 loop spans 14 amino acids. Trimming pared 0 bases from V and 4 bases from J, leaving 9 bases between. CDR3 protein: CASSPPEGGYGYTF. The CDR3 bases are TGTGCCAGCTCACCACCCGAGGGTGGCTATGGCTACACCTTC.

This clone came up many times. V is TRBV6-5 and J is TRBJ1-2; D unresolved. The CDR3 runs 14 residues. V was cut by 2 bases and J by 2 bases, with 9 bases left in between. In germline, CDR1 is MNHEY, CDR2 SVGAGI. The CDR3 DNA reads TGTGCCAGCAGTTACGAGAGGGCCAACTATGGCTACACCTTC. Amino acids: CASSYERANYGYTF.

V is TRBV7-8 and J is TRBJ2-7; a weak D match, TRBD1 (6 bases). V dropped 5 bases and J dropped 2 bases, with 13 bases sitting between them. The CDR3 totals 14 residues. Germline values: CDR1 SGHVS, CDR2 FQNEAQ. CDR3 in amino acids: CASSEGQLTYEQYF. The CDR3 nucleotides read TGTGCCAGCAGCGAAGGACAGCTCACCTACGAGCAGTACTTC. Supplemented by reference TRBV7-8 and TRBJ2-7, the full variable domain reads GAGVSQSPRYKVAKRGQDVALRCDPISGHVSLFWYQQALGQGPEFLTYFQNEAQLDKSGLPSDRFFAERPEGSVSTLKIQRTQQEDSAVYLCASSEGQLTYEQYFGPGTRLTVT.

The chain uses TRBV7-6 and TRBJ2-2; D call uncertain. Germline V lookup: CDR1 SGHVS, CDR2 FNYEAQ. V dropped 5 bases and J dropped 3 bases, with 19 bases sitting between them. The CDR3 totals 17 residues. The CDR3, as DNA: TGTGCCAGCAGCCAAACCCCAGTAGCAGATGACACCGGGGAGCTGTTTTTT. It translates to CASSQTPVADDTGELFF.

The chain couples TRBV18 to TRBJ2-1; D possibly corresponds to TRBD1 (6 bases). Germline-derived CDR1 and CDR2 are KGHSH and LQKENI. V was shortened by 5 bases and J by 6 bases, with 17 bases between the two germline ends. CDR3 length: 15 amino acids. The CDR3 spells CASSKQGNEFNEQFF. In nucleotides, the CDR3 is TGTGCCAGCTCAAAACAGGGTAACGAGTTCAATGAGCAGTTCTTC.

CDR3 residues: CASRKGQGVYGYTF. The CDR3 DNA reads as TGTGCCAGCAGAAAAGGACAGGGGGTCTATGGCTACACCTTC. The chain employs TRBV6-5 and TRBJ1-2; the match to TRBD1 covers 10 bases. The CDR3 covers 14 residues. The trim removed 6 bases at V and 4 bases at J, leaving 5 bases unmatched. In germline, CDR1 is MNHEY, CDR2 SVGAGI.

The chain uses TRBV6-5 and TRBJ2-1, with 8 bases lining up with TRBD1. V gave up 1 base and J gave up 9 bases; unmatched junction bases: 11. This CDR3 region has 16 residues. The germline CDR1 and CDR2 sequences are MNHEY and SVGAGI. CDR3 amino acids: CASSYWTGYRIGEQFF. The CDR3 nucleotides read TGTGCCAGCAGTTACTGGACAGGGTATAGGATAGGTGAGCAGTTCTTC.

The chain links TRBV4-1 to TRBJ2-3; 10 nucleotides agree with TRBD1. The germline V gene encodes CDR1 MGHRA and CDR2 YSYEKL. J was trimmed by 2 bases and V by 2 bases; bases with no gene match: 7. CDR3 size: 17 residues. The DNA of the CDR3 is TGCGCCAGCAGCCAACCGTGGACAGGGGGTTTCACAGATACGCAGTATTTT. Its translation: CASSQPWTGGFTDTQYF.

The chain's CDR3 is CASSLVGTGGTDTQYF. Written as DNA, the CDR3 is TGTGCCAGCAGCTTAGTAGGGACAGGGGGCACAGATACGCAGTATTTT. The chain has TRBV7-8 and TRBJ2-3, with 10 positions matching TRBD1. Looked up from germline, CDR1 is SGHVS and CDR2 is FQNEAQ. With V trimmed by 1 base and J by 1 base, 2 bases remained unmatched. The CDR3 is 16 residues long.

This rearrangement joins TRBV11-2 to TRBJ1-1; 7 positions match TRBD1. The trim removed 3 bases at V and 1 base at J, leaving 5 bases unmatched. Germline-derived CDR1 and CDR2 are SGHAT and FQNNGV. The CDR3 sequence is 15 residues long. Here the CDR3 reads CASSFRQGENTEAFF. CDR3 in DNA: TGTGCCAGCAGCTTCAGACAGGGCGAGAACACTGAAGCTTTCTTT. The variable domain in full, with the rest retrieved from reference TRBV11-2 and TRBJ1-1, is EAGVAQSPRYKIIEKRQSVAFWCNPISGHATLYWYQQILGQGPKLLIQFQNNGVVDDSQLPKDRFSAERLKGVDSTLKIQPAKLEDSAVYLCASSFRQGENTEAFFGQGTRLTVV.